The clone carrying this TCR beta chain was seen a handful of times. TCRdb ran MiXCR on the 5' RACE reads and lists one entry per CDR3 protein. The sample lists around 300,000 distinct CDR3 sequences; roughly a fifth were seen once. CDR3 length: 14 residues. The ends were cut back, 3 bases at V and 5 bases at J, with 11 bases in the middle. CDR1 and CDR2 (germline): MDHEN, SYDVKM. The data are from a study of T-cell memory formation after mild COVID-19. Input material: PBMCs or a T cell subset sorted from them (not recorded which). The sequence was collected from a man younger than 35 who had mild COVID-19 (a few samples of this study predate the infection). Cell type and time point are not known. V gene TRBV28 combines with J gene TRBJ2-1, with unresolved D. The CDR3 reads CASSLRPPDNEQFF. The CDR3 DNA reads TGTGCCAGCAGTTTGAGACCGCCTGACAATGAGCAGTTCTTC.